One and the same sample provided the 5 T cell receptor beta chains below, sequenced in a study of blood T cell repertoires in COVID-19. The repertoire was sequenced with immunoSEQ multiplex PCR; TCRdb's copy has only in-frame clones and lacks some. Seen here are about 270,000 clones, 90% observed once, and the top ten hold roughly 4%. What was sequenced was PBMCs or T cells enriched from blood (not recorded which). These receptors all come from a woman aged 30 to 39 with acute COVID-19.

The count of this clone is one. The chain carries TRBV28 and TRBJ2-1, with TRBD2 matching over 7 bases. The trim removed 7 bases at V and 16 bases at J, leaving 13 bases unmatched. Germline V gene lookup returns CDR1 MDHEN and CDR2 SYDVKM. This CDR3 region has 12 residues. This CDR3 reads CASKLRGGPSFF. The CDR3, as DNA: TGTGCCAGCAAGCTAAGGGGAGGGCCTTCCTTCTTC.

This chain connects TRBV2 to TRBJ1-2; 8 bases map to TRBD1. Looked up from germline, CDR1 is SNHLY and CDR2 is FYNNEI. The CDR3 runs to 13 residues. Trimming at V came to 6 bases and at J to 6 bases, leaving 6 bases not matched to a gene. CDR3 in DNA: TGTGCCAGCAGGGCGCAGGGGGCGGATGGCTACACCTTC. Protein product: CASRAQGADGYTF.

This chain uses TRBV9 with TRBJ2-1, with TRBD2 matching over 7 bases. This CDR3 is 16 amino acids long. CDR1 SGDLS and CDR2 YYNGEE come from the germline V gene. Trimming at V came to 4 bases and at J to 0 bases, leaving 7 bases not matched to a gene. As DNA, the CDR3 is TGTGCCAGCAGCCAGTCGGGGGGTCGCTCCTACAATGAGCAGTTCTTC. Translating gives CASSQSGGRSYNEQFF.

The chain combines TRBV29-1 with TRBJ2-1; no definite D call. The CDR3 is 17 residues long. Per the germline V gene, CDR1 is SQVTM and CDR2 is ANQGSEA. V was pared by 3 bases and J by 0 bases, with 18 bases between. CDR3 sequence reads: CSVEYSKLVGSYNEQFF. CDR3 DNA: TGCAGCGTTGAGTACTCTAAGCTCGTTGGCTCCTACAATGAGCAGTTCTTC.

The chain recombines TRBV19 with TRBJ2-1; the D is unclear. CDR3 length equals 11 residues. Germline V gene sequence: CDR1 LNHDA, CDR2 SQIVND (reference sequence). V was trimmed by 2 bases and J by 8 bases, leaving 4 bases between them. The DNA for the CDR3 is TGTGCCAGTAGTATATCCGATGAGCAGTTCTTC. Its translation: CASSISDEQFF.